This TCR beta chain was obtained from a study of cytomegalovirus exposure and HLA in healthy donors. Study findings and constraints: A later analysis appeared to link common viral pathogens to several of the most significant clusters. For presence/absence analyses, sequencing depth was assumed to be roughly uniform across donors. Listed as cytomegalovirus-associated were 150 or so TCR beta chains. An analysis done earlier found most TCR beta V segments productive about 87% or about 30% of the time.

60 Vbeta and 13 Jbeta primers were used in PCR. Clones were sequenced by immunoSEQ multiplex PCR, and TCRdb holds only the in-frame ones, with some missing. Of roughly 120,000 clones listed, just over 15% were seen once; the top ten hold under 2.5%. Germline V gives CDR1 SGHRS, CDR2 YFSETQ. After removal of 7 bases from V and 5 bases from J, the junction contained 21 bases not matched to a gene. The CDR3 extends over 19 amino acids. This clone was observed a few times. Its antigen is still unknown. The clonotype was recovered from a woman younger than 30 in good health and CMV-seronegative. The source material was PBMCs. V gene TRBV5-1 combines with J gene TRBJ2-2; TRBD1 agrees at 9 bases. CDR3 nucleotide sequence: TGCGCCAGCTCCGAGCCCGGGACAGGGACCCCTCCGTGGACCGGGGAGCTGTTTTTT. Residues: CASSEPGTGTPPWTGELFF.